This T cell receptor (beta chain) came from a study of T cell responses to AZD1222 COVID-19 vaccine. About the study: Analysis merged second doses at about 4 or about 12 weeks.

The protocol was immunoSEQ multiplex PCR, while the TCRdb copy is restricted to in-frame clones and leaves out a portion. Of some 150,000 clones listed, 80% to 95% were seen once; the top ten hold about 3.7%. Germline CDR1 and CDR2: GTSNPN and SVGIG (reference sequence). V was cut by 3 bases and J by 3 bases, with 9 bases left in between. The CDR3 has 12 amino acids. Overall study findings and caveats: Reports say nearly half of spike-specific TCRs go after unmutated variant regions. Repertoire sampling happened only post peak T cell response.

On this clone: Its antigen remains unknown.

The J gene is TRBJ2-7, the V gene TRBV30, with D perhaps TRBD1 or TRBD2 (6 bases each). The receptor's source is an adult in good health. Sequences were derived from peripheral blood, sampled on day 0 of AZD1222 vaccination. CDR3 DNA sequence: TGTGCCTGGAGAGGAGGGGGCTACGAGCAGTACTTC. Its translation is CAWRGGGYEQYF.